The clone carrying this T cell receptor beta chain has a count of ten or more. Mouse names are used for the genes. Read data end 4 residues before the CDR3 end; the end is taken from the germline J gene. The data are from a study of CD8+ T cells in alopecia areata. Scientists pooled cutaneous lymph node cells and sorted them on CD4, CD8alpha, NKG2D, NKG2ACE and other markers. V was shortened by 5 bases and J by 3 bases, with 10 bases between the two germline ends. Per the germline V gene, CDR1 is FNHDT and CDR2 is SITEND (reference sequence). CDR3 length: 13 amino acids. Extracted RNA was reverse transcribed, and the resulting cDNA served as sequencing template. Assay: immunoSEQ multiplex PCR; the TCRdb copy retains only in-frame clones and omits some. The table records 8,300 or so clones without singletons, the ten largest covering around 19%.

The clonotype originates from a C3H/HeJ mouse with alopecia areata. This strain has MHC haplotype H2-k. The sequenced material came from CD8+ T cells sorted from a lymph node. The chain is built from TRBV19 and TRBJ2-5, with TRBD1 as a possible D gene (6 bases). The DNA read from the CDR3 is TGTGCCAGCAGAGGGACATCTCAAGAC. The encoded protein is CASRGTSQD. The full CDR3 sequence reads CASRGTSQDTQYF.